The source of this T cell receptor (beta chain) is a study of shared clonotypes between healthy human individuals. V was pared by 4 bases and J by 5 bases, with 15 bases between. CDR1 and CDR2 (germline): SGHKS, YYEKEE (reference sequence). CDR3 size: 15 residues. CD45RA-negative memory and CD45RA+ naive subsets were split from the CD4+ cells. Concerning this clone itself: Its target is not known.

Points from the study as a whole: Sharing of clonotypes among donors was expected to vary with sequencing depth.

In the source study's methods: As immunoSEQ supplied junction-only sequences (without quality scores), filtering differed. The method was immunoSEQ multiplex PCR; TCRdb's version includes in-frame clones alone and lacks a portion of them. The V and J calls and the clone size are those of that table, but D and trimming were determined from the DNA. This table has 2 million to 3 million clones, roughly 93% appearing once. The sample consisted of naive CD4+ T cells from PBMCs. As to subset: CD45RA+ positively selected. The rearrangement links TRBV5-5 to TRBJ1-4; D call uncertain. The TCR was taken from a man younger than 35 in good health. Some clones in this sample may be carry-over from other donors' samples. The CDR3 nucleotides are TGTGCCAGCAGCCAGAACGGGATAGTGAATGAAAAACTGTTTTTT. It translates to CASSQNGIVNEKLFF.